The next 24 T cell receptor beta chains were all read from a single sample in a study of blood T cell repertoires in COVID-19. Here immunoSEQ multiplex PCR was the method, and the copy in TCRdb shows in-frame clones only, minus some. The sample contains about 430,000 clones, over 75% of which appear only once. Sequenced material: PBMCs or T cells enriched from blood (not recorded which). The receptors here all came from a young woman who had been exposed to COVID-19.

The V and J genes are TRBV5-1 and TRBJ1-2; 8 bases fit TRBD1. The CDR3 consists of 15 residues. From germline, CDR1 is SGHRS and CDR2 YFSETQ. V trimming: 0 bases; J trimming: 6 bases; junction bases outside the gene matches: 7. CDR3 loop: CASSLGTGGVDGYTF. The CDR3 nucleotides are TGCGCCAGCAGCTTGGGAACAGGGGGAGTAGATGGCTACACCTTC.

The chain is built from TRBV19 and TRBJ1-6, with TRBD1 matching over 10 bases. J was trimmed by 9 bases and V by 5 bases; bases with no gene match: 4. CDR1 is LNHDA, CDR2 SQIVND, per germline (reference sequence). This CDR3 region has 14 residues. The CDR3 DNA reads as TGTGCCAGTAGTGGACAGGGGGAGGGTTCACCCCTCCACTTT. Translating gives CASSGQGEGSPLHF.

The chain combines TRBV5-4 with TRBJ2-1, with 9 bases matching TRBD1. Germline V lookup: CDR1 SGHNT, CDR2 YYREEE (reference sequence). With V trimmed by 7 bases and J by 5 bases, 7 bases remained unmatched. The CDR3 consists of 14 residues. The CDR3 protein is CASCRDRENNEQFF. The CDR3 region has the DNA TGTGCCAGCTGCCGGGACAGGGAGAACAATGAGCAGTTCTTC.

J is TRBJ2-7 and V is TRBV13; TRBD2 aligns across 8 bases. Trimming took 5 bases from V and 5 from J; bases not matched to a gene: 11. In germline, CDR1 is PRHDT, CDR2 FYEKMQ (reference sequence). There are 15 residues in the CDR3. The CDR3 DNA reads TGTGCCAGCAGCCTACTCTCGGGAGGGCAAAACGAGCAGTACTTC. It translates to CASSLLSGGQNEQYF.

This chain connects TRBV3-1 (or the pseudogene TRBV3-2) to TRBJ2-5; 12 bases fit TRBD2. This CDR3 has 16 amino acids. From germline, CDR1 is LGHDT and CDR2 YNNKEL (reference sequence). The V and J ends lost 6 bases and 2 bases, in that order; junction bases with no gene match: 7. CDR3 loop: CASRRLAGDLQETQYF. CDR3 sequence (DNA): TGTGCCAGCAGACGACTAGCGGGGGACCTTCAAGAGACCCAGTACTTC.

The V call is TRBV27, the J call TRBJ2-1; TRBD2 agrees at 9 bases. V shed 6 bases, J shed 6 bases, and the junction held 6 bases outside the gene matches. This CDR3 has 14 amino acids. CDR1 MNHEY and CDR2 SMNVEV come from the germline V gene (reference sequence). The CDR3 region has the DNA TGTGCCAGCAGATTAGCGGGAGCGGGCAATGAGCAGTTCTTC. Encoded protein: CASRLAGAGNEQFF.

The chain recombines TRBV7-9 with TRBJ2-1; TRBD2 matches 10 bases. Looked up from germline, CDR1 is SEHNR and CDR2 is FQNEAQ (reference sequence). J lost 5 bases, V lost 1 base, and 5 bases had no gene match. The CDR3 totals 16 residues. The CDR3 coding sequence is TGTGCCAGCAGCTTAGTGGATCTAGCGGGAGACAATGAGCAGTTCTTC. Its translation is CASSLVDLAGDNEQFF.

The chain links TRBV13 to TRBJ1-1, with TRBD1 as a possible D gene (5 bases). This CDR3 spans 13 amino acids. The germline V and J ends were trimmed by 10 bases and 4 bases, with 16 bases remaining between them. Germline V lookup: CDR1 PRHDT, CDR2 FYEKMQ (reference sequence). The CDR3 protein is CATTGGMVTEAFF. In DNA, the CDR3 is TGTGCCACCACCGGGGGTATGGTCACTGAAGCTTTCTTT.

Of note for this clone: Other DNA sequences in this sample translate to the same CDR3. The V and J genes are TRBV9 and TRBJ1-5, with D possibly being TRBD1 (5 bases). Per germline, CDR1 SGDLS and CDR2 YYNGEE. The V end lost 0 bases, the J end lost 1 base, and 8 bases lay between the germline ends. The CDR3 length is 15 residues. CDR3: CASSVAGGSNQPQHF. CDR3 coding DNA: TGTGCCAGCAGCGTAGCCGGGGGAAGCAATCAGCCCCAGCATTTT.

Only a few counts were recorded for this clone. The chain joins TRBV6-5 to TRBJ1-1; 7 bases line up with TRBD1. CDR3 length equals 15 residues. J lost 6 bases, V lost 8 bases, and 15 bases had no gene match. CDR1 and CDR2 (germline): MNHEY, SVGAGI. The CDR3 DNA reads TGTGCCAGCCCTTCCCGGGACAGATCATTTTCTGAAGCTTTCTTT. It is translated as CASPSRDRSFSEAFF.

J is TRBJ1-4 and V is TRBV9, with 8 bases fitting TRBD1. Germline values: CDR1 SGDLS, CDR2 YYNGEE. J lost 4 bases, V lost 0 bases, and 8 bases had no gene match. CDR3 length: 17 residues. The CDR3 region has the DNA TGTGCCAGCAGCGTAGACAGCCACAGGGGGAATAATGAAAAACTGTTTTTT. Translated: CASSVDSHRGNNEKLFF. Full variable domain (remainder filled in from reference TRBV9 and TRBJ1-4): DSGVTQTPKHLITATGQRVTLRCSPRSGDLSVYWYQQSLDQGLQFLIQYYNGEERAKGNILERFSAQQFPDLHSELNLSSLELGDSALYFCASSVDSHRGNNEKLFFGSGTQLSVL.

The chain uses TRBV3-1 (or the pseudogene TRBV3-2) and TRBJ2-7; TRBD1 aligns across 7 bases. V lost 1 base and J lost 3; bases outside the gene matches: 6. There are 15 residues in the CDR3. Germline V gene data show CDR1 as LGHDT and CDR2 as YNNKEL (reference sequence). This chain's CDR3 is CASSQAVAGGYEQYF. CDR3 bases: TGTGCCAGCAGCCAAGCGGTGGCAGGGGGCTACGAGCAGTACTTC.

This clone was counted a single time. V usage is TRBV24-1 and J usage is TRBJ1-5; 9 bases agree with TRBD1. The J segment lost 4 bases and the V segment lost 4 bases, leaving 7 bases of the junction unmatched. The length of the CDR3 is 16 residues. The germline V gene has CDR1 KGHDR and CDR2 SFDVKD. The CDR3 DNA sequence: TGTGCCACCAGTGAAAACACCGGGACAGGGAATCAGCCCCAGCATTTT. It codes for CATSENTGTGNQPQHF.

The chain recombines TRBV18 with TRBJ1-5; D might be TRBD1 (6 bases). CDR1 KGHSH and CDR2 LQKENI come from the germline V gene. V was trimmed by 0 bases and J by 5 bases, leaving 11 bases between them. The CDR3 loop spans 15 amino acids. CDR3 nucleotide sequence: TGTGCCAGCTCACCACCCGGGACACCTTATCAGCCCCAGCATTTT. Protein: CASSPPGTPYQPQHF. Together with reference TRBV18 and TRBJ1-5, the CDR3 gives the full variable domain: NAGVMQNPRHLVRRRGQEARLRCSPMKGHSHVYWYRQLPEEGLKFMVYLQKENIIDESGMPKERFSAEFPKEGPSILRIQQVVRGDSAAYFCASSPPGTPYQPQHFGDGTRLSIL.

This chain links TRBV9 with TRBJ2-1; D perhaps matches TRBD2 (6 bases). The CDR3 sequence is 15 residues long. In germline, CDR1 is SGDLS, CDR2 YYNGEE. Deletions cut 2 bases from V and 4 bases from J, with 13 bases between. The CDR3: CASSVQGGPYNEQFF. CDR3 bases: TGTGCCAGCAGCGTGCAGGGAGGCCCTTACAATGAGCAGTTCTTC. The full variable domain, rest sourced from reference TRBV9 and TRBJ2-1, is DSGVTQTPKHLITATGQRVTLRCSPRSGDLSVYWYQQSLDQGLQFLIQYYNGEERAKGNILERFSAQQFPDLHSELNLSSLELGDSALYFCASSVQGGPYNEQFFGPGTRLTVL.

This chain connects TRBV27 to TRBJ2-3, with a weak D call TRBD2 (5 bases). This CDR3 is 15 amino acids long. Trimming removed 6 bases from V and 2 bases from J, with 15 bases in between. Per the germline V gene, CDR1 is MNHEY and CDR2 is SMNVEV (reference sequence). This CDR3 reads CASRLDSHPTDTQYF. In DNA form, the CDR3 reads TGTGCCAGCAGACTGGACTCCCACCCCACAGATACGCAGTATTTT.

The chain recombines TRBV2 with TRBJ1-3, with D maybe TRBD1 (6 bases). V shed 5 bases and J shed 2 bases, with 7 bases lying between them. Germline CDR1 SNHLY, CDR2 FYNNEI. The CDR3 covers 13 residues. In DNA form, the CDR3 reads TGTGCCAGCAGTACAGGGACTGGAAACACCATATATTTT. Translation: CASSTGTGNTIYF.

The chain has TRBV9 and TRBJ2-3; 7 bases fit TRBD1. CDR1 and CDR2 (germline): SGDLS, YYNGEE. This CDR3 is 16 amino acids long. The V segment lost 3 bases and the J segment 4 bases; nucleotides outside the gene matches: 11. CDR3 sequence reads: CASSGTGTVSADTQYF. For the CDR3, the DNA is TGTGCCAGCAGCGGTACCGGGACAGTATCAGCAGATACGCAGTATTTT. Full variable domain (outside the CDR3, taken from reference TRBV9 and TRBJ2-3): DSGVTQTPKHLITATGQRVTLRCSPRSGDLSVYWYQQSLDQGLQFLIQYYNGEERAKGNILERFSAQQFPDLHSELNLSSLELGDSALYFCASSGTGTVSADTQYFGPGTRLTVL.

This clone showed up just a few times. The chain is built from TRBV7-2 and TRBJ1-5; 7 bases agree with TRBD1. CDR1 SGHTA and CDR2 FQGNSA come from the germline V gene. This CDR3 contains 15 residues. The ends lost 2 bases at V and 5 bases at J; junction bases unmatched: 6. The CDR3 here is CASSLRQGLDQPQHF. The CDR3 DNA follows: TGTGCCAGCAGCTTAAGACAGGGTCTTGATCAGCCCCAGCATTTT.

Written as DNA, the CDR3 is TGTGCCAGCAGTATACTAGCGGAATACAATGAGCAGTTCTTC. Translated, it gives CASSILAEYNEQFF. The V and J genes are TRBV2 and TRBJ2-1; 8 bases align to TRBD2. Trimming at V came to 5 bases and at J to 4 bases, leaving 4 bases not matched to a gene. The CDR3 covers 14 residues. Per germline, CDR1 SNHLY and CDR2 FYNNEI.

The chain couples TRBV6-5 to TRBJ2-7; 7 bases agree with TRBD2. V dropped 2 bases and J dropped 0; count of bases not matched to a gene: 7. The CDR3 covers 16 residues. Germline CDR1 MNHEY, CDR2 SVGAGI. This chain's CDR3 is CASSYESGTTSYEQYF. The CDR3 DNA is TGTGCCAGCAGTTACGAATCCGGGACTACCTCCTACGAGCAGTACTTC.

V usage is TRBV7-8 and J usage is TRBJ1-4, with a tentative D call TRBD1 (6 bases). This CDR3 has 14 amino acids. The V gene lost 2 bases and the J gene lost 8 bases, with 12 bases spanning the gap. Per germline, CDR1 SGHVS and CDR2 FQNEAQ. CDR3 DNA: TGTGCCAGCAGCTTACGAGGGGGAGGGGAAAAACTGTTTTTT. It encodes CASSLRGGGEKLFF. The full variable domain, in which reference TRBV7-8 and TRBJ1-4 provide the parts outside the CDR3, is GAGVSQSPRYKVAKRGQDVALRCDPISGHVSLFWYQQALGQGPEFLTYFQNEAQLDKSGLPSDRFFAERPEGSVSTLKIQRTQQEDSAVYLCASSLRGGGEKLFFGSGTQLSVL.

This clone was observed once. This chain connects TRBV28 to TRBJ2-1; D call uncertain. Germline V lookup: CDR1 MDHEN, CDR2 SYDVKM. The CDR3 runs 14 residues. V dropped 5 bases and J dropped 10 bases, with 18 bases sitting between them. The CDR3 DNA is TGTGCCAGCAGTGCACCGGGTCTAATGAAGGAGCAGTTCTTC. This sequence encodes CASSAPGLMKEQFF.

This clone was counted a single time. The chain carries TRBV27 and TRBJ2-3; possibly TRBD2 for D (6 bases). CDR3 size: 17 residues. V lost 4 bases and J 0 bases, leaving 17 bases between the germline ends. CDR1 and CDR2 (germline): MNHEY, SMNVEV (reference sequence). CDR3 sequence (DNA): TGTGCCAGCAGTTCCCCTCCTTTCGGGACTAGCACAGATACGCAGTATTTT. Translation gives CASSSPPFGTSTDTQYF.